The 22 T cell receptor beta chains listed next were all sequenced from one sample in a study of blood T cell repertoires in COVID-19. TCRdb keeps only in-frame clones here, not all; method: immunoSEQ multiplex PCR. The table records about 160,000 clones, roughly 82% of them present only once. The sample was peripheral blood. These receptor sequences come from a woman aged 40-49 years with COVID-19, enrolled during active disease.

The CDR3 coding sequence is TGTGCCAGCTCACAGGGACAAGGATATGGCTACACCTTC. Translation: CASSQGQGYGYTF. The J gene is TRBJ1-2, the V gene TRBV18; D possibly corresponds to TRBD1 (6 bases). Trimming removed 4 bases at V and 5 bases at J, with 11 bases between. This CDR3 comprises 13 residues. Germline lookup yields CDR1 KGHSH and CDR2 LQKENI.

The chain employs TRBV7-3 and TRBJ2-7, with TRBD1 identical over 7 bases. CDR3 length: 19 residues. In germline, CDR1 is SGHTA, CDR2 FQGTGA. Losses at the gene ends were 6 bases for V and 2 bases for J; bases not matched to a gene: 22. CDR3 DNA sequence: TGTGCCAGCAGTCACCCCCCGGGACAGCCAAGCCCAGCGGCCTACGAGCAGTACGTC. Amino acids: CASSHPPGQPSPAAYEQYV.

This clone was detected only a few times. The genes are TRBV6-1 and TRBJ1-5, with TRBD1 identical over 7 bases. CDR1 and CDR2 from the germline V gene are MNHNS and SASEGT. Trimming cost V 6 bases and J 0 bases; bases outside gene matches: 17. This CDR3 is 19 amino acids long. The CDR3 DNA follows: TGTGCCAGCAGCGAACGGGCAGGGGGTACAGTGGTTAGCAATCAGCCCCAGCATTTT. Translation gives CASSERAGGTVVSNQPQHF.

The chain couples TRBV7-9 to TRBJ1-4; TRBD1 is a possible D gene (5 bases). Germline CDR1 is SEHNR and CDR2 is FQNEAQ (reference sequence). This CDR3 contains 15 residues. Trimming took 1 base from V and 7 from J, leaving 13 bases between them. The CDR3 protein is CASSLGGARGEKLFF. For the CDR3, the DNA is TGTGCCAGCAGCTTAGGCGGGGCGAGGGGTGAAAAACTGTTTTTT. Combining the CDR3 with reference TRBV7-9 and TRBJ1-4 gives the whole variable domain DTGVSQNPRHKITKRGQNVTFRCDPISEHNRLYWYRQTLGQGPEFLTYFQNEAQLEKSRLLSDRFSAERPKGSFSTLEIQRTEQGDSAMYLCASSLGGARGEKLFFGSGTQLSVL.

J is TRBJ2-5 and V is TRBV12-3 or TRBV12-4, with D possibly TRBD1 on 5 matching bases. This CDR3 spans 13 amino acids. V was trimmed by 6 bases and J by 0 bases, leaving 8 bases between them. The CDR3 nucleotides are TGTGCCAGCAGCGGACATTACCAAGAGACCCAGTACTTC. The encoded protein is CASSGHYQETQYF.

The gene calls are TRBV7-9 and TRBJ2-2; 8 nucleotides line up with TRBD2. The V gene end was trimmed by 2 bases and the J gene end by 6 bases; junction bases not matched to a gene: 11. The CDR3 spans 17 residues. CDR1 and CDR2 (germline): SEHNR, FQNEAQ (reference sequence). This CDR3 reads CASSLFMGLGVPGELFF. The CDR3 DNA follows: TGTGCCAGCAGCTTATTTATGGGACTAGGGGTGCCCGGGGAGCTGTTTTTT.

The chain uses TRBV6-5 and TRBJ2-5; TRBD1 matches 8 bases. This CDR3 has 12 residues. CDR1 is MNHEY, CDR2 SVGAGI, per germline. V trimming: 11 bases; J trimming: 5 bases; junction bases outside the gene matches: 7. The CDR3 loop reads CAGRTGQETQYF. The DNA of the CDR3 is TGTGCCGGACGGACAGGGCAGGAGACCCAGTACTTC.

This chain uses TRBV18 with TRBJ2-7, with TRBD2 as a possible D gene (6 bases). Germline V CDR1 and CDR2: KGHSH, LQKENI. The CDR3 runs to 13 residues. V lost 6 bases, J lost 3 bases, and 12 bases lay in between. The CDR3 DNA is TGTGCCAGCTCCCCCCCGCGGGGCTACGAGCAGTACTTC. It translates to CASSPPRGYEQYF.

The CDR3 is CASSPSRTYYQPQHF. CDR3 in DNA: TGTGCCAGCAGTCCCTCAAGGACATACTATCAGCCCCAGCATTTT. The chain links TRBV27 to TRBJ1-5; possibly TRBD1 for D (5 bases). This CDR3 spans 15 amino acids. Germline loops: CDR1 MNHEY, CDR2 SMNVEV (reference sequence). Trimming shortened V by 5 bases and J by 5 bases, and 16 bases separated the two germline ends.

V and J are TRBV6-2 or TRBV6-3 and TRBJ2-1, with 7 bases matching TRBD2. Per germline, CDR1 MNHEY and CDR2 SVGEGT. J gave up 5 bases and V 2 bases, and 3 bases lay outside the gene matches. This CDR3 region has 14 residues. The DNA for the CDR3 is TGTGCCAGCAGTTACAACGGGGGGAACAATGAGCAGTTCTTC. Translated, it gives CASSYNGGNNEQFF.

The chain employs TRBV6-6 and TRBJ2-1; 9 bases map to TRBD2. This CDR3 region has 15 residues. V lost 2 bases to trimming and J lost 7 bases; unmatched junction nucleotides: 6. Germline CDR1 MNHNY, CDR2 SVGAGI (reference sequence). The CDR3 spells CASSYGAGGPNEQFF. The CDR3 DNA is TGTGCCAGCAGTTACGGGGCGGGAGGGCCGAATGAGCAGTTCTTC.

The chain uses TRBV15 and TRBJ2-3; 7 positions agree with TRBD1. With V trimmed by 1 base and J by 3 bases, 7 bases remained unmatched. CDR1 is LNHNV, CDR2 YYDKDF, per germline (reference sequence). CDR3 length: 16 amino acids. CDR3 residues: CATSRGKTGTTDTQYF. In nucleotides, the CDR3 is TGTGCCACCAGCAGAGGAAAGACAGGGACGACAGATACGCAGTATTTT.

The rearrangement joins TRBV7-6 to TRBJ2-5; 8 bases agree with TRBD2. Germline CDR1 SGHVS, CDR2 FNYEAQ. This CDR3 is built from 15 residues. Germline trimming cut 1 base from V and 5 bases from J; bases unmatched to any gene: 6. CDR3 coding DNA: TGTGCCAGCAGCTTAGAAGCGGGGGAACTTGAGACCCAGTACTTC. Residues: CASSLEAGELETQYF.

The chain carries TRBV27 and TRBJ2-5; 12 nucleotides align to TRBD2. The CDR3 loop spans 16 amino acids. Germline loops: CDR1 MNHEY, CDR2 SMNVEV (reference sequence). V trimming: 4 bases; J trimming: 2 bases; junction bases outside the gene matches: 5. The CDR3 loop reads CASSSGLAGRQETQYF. The DNA of the CDR3 is TGTGCCAGCAGTTCCGGACTAGCGGGAAGACAAGAGACCCAGTACTTC.

The chain has TRBV19 and TRBJ2-3, with a weak D call TRBD2 (6 bases). Germline-derived CDR1 and CDR2 are LNHDA and SQIVND (reference sequence). CDR3 length: 16 residues. Trimming took off 8 bases at V and 0 bases at J, with 18 bases between the two ends. The chain's CDR3 is CASPLARGLSTDTQYF. CDR3 in DNA: TGTGCCAGTCCTCTTGCGCGGGGATTGAGCACAGATACGCAGTATTTT.

The rearrangement links TRBV6-6 to TRBJ1-2, with 7 nucleotides matching TRBD1. V dropped 0 bases and J dropped 10; count of bases not matched to a gene: 11. This CDR3 spans 15 amino acids. Germline V gene data show CDR1 as MNHNY and CDR2 as SVGAGI (reference sequence). The CDR3 nucleotides are TGTGCCAGCAGTTACTCCCCCCGACAGGGTGAGTTCTACACCTTC. It is translated as CASSYSPRQGEFYTF.

V and J are TRBV5-6 and TRBJ2-1; 9 bases are shared with TRBD2. The V gene's germline CDR1 is SGHDT and CDR2 YYEEEE. The CDR3 runs 15 residues. The ends lost 2 bases at V and 7 bases at J; junction bases unmatched: 7. CDR3 amino acids: CASSFLAGLGNEQFF. CDR3 nucleotide sequence: TGTGCCAGCAGCTTCCTAGCGGGACTCGGGAATGAGCAGTTCTTC.

The chain employs TRBV2 and TRBJ2-6; the D gene is possibly TRBD1 (6 bases). V was clipped by 6 bases and J by 2 bases, with 11 bases between them. This CDR3 is built from 15 residues. Looked up from germline, CDR1 is SNHLY and CDR2 is FYNNEI. The DNA for the CDR3 is TGTGCCAGCAGCAATACAGGGACTGGGGCCAACGTCCTGACTTTC. Translation: CASSNTGTGANVLTF.

This clone was recorded once. V gene TRBV28 combines with J gene TRBJ2-7; no reliable D call. The CDR3 sequence is 13 residues long. Germline loops: CDR1 MDHEN, CDR2 SYDVKM. Trimming left V 7 bases short and J 3 bases short, with 13 bases between. In DNA, the CDR3 is TGTGCCAGCAAGGCGAGAGGTCGCTACGAGCAGTACTTC. Its translation: CASKARGRYEQYF.

This clone is a singleton in its sample. This rearrangement joins TRBV5-5 to TRBJ2-7; maybe TRBD1 (6 bases). The V gene lost 4 bases and the J gene lost 1 base, with 9 bases spanning the gap. CDR1 is SGHKS and CDR2 is YYEKEE in the germline V gene (reference sequence). The CDR3 is 13 amino acids. The CDR3 is CASSRDISYEQYV. The DNA of the CDR3 is TGTGCCAGCAGCCGGGACATTTCCTACGAGCAGTACGTC.

The chain joins TRBV4-1 to TRBJ2-5; 7 bases line up with TRBD1. CDR1 and CDR2 (germline): MGHRA, YSYEKL. The CDR3 is made up of 15 amino acids. V lost 1 base, J lost 5 bases, and 7 bases stayed unmatched. The DNA of the CDR3 is TGCGCCAGCAGCCAAGGACAGGGTAGGTCCGAGACCCAGTACTTC. As protein: CASSQGQGRSETQYF.

The gene calls are TRBV10-3 and TRBJ2-3, with TRBD2 matching over 9 bases. This CDR3 contains 19 residues. Per the germline V gene, CDR1 is ENHRY and CDR2 is SYGVKD. Losses at the gene ends were 4 bases for V and 1 base for J; bases not matched to a gene: 15. Written as DNA, the CDR3 is TGTGCCATCAGTGGGACCTCTGGTAGCGGGAGAGTTGGCACAGATACGCAGTATTTT. Amino acid sequence: CAISGTSGSGRVGTDTQYF.